Here is one T cell receptor beta chain with its context. Its antigen is unidentified. The data originate from a study of Ad26.COV2.S vaccination and SARS-CoV-2 variants. Study-wide background: Intramuscular Ad26.COV2.S at 5x10^10 or 1x10^11 viral particles.

Sequencing used immunoSEQ multiplex PCR; TCRdb keeps in-frame clones, though not all of them. The top ten hold 1.5% to 2% of the sample, which has under 600,000 clones, roughly 87% seen once. CDR1 is LNHNV, CDR2 YYDKDF, per germline (reference sequence). The V and J ends lost 1 base and 2 bases respectively, with 8 bases between them. The CDR3 contains 15 residues. Noted treatment: some 19 received Ad26.COV2.S at low or high dose, single or two shots; about 5 received placebo; per-sample allocation not given. Sampling happened 63 days after the first vaccine or placebo injection. Findings of the study overall: Substantial breadth in spike-specific CD8+ and CD4+ T cell responses was reportedly seen after vaccination. Vaccine recipients had higher spike-specific TCR breadth than placebo recipients. Vaccine and placebo recipients had comparable breadth of non-spike TCRs.

Sequencing used peripheral blood, obtained in a trial of Ad26.COV2.S vaccine versus placebo. The genes are TRBV15 and TRBJ1-4; D unclear. This TCR derives from a person aged 18-65 years who received the Ad26.COV2.S COVID-19 vaccine or a placebo. The CDR3 region has the DNA TGTGCCACCAGCAGAGTCGGATACACTAATGAAAAACTGTTTTTT. Encoded protein: CATSRVGYTNEKLFF.